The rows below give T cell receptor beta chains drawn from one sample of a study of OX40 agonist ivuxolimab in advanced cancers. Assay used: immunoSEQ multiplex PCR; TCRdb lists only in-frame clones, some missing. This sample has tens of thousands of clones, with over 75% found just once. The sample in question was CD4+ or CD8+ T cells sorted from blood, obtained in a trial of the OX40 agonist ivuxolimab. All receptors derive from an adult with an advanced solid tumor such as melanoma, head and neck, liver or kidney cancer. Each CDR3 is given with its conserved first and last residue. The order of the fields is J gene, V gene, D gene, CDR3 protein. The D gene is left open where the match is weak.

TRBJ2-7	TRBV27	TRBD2	CASRIQAGGSYEQYF
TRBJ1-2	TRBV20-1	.	CSARNYNGYTF
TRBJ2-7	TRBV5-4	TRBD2	CASSSRASGSGAYEQYF
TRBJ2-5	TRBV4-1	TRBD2	CASSQSLIAGEAGGTQYF
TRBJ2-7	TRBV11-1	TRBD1	CATGTGGPEQYF
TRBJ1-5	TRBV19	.	CASSALRGQPQHF
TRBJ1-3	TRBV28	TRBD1	CASSPPSTWQGDSGNTIYF
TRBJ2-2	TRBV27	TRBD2	CASSWRTSTNTGELFF
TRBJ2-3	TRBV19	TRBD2	CASSTTSGRTDTQYF
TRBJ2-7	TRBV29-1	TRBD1	CSAQGGSYEQYF
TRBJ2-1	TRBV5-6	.	CASSLDTYNEQFF
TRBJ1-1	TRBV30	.	CAWSVDWGKSEAFF
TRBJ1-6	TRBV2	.	CASRDRASSYNSPLHF
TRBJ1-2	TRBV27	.	CASRDGPNYGYTF
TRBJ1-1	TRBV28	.	CASNGVLDTEAFF
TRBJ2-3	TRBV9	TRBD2	CASSPSGVGADTQYF
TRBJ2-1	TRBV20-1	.	CSARLMGEQFF